A selection of T cell receptor beta chains follows, all from one sample in a study of T cell repertoires in cytomegalovirus infection. TCRdb reanalysed the reads using MiXCR and keeps one entry per CDR3 protein. The sample holds under 800,000 distinct CDR3 sequences, 20% to 25% seen once. The sequencing input was CD8+ T cells from PBMCs. These receptors came from a human donor in good health (CMV status not recorded). Some clones in this sample may be carry-over from other donors' samples. Both conserved end residues are part of each CDR3. Fields, in order: J gene, clone size, D gene, V gene, CDR3 protein, CDR3 DNA. A D gene is named only where the DNA matches it firmly. Rows may omit the clone size; those that give it use once, few, many or a size class.

j_call: TRBJ1-1
clone_size: NA
d_call: TRBD1
v_call: TRBV20-1
cdr3_aa: CSASPWDSPFNTEAFF
cdr3_nt: TGCAGTGCTAGCCCTTGGGACAGCCCTTTCAACACTGAAGCTTTCTTT

j_call: TRBJ1-2
clone_size: few
d_call: TRBD1
v_call: TRBV12-3/TRBV12-4
cdr3_aa: CASSFRETGGNGYTF
cdr3_nt: TGTGCCAGCAGTTTCAGGGAGACAGGGGGCAATGGCTACACCTTC

j_call: TRBJ2-1
clone_size: many
d_call: NA
v_call: TRBV7-6
cdr3_aa: CASSPYGGLYNEQFF
cdr3_nt: TGTGCCAGCAGCCCTTATGGGGGACTTTACAATGAGCAGTTCTTC

j_call: TRBJ2-1
clone_size: NA
d_call: NA
v_call: TRBV12-3/TRBV12-4
cdr3_aa: CASSLARLAHNEQFF
cdr3_nt: TGTGCCAGCAGTTTAGCCCGGCTAGCGCACAATGAGCAGTTCTTC

j_call: TRBJ1-2
clone_size: few
d_call: TRBD1
v_call: TRBV12-3/TRBV12-4
cdr3_aa: CASSFRWTGVGGDGYTF
cdr3_nt: TGTGCCAGCAGTTTTCGTTGGACAGGGGTAGGAGGCGATGGCTACACCTTC

j_call: TRBJ1-1
clone_size: NA
d_call: TRBD1
v_call: TRBV4-2
cdr3_aa: CASSQGQGEAFF
cdr3_nt: TGTGCCAGCAGCCAAGGACAGGGGGAAGCTTTCTTT

j_call: TRBJ2-2
clone_size: NA
d_call: TRBD1
v_call: TRBV20-1
cdr3_aa: CSAPLKTGTGNTGELFF
cdr3_nt: TGCAGTGCCCCCCTCAAAACCGGGACAGGGAACACCGGGGAGCTGTTTTTT

j_call: TRBJ1-1
clone_size: few
d_call: NA
v_call: TRBV29-1
cdr3_aa: CSVPTGRRGAFF
cdr3_nt: TGCAGCGTTCCCACGGGCCGCAGGGGAGCTTTCTTT

j_call: TRBJ1-1
clone_size: few
d_call: NA
v_call: TRBV28
cdr3_aa: CASSKLLEGGRETEAFF
cdr3_nt: TGTGCCAGCAGCAAATTACTCGAGGGGGGGCGCGAGACTGAAGCTTTCTTT

j_call: TRBJ1-1
clone_size: many
d_call: NA
v_call: TRBV7-2
cdr3_aa: CASTQNNLQYTDTEAFF
cdr3_nt: TGTGCCAGCACCCAAAACAACCTCCAGTATACCGACACTGAAGCTTTCTTT

j_call: TRBJ2-3
clone_size: NA
d_call: TRBD2
v_call: TRBV9
cdr3_aa: CASSAYSGGGTDTQYF
cdr3_nt: TGTGCCAGCAGCGCCTATAGCGGGGGAGGCACAGATACGCAGTATTTT

j_call: TRBJ1-2
clone_size: few
d_call: TRBD1
v_call: TRBV7-9
cdr3_aa: CASSSGQEVAFWYGYTF
cdr3_nt: TGTGCCAGCAGCTCGGGACAGGAGGTCGCCTTTTGGTATGGCTACACCTTC

j_call: TRBJ2-5
clone_size: many
d_call: NA
v_call: TRBV7-9
cdr3_aa: CASRLGSQETQYF
cdr3_nt: TGTGCCAGCAGACTGGGCAGTCAAGAGACCCAGTACTTC

j_call: TRBJ2-2
clone_size: few
d_call: TRBD1
v_call: TRBV5-1
cdr3_aa: CASSSVTGVFGELFF
cdr3_nt: TGCGCCAGCAGCTCTGTGACAGGGGTTTTCGGGGAGCTGTTTTTT

j_call: TRBJ2-1
clone_size: NA
d_call: NA
v_call: TRBV28
cdr3_aa: CASHLTGSSYNEQFF
cdr3_nt: TGTGCCAGCCATTTAACAGGGTCCTCCTACAATGAGCAGTTCTTC

j_call: TRBJ1-2
clone_size: few
d_call: NA
v_call: TRBV7-9
cdr3_aa: CASSSSLLTYGYTF
cdr3_nt: TGTGCCAGCAGCTCTTCCCTCTTAACGTATGGCTACACCTTC

j_call: TRBJ2-2
clone_size: NA
d_call: NA
v_call: TRBV19
cdr3_aa: CASKASGYTGELFF
cdr3_nt: TGTGCCAGTAAGGCCAGCGGTTACACCGGGGAGCTGTTTTTT

j_call: TRBJ1-1
clone_size: NA
d_call: NA
v_call: TRBV6-5
cdr3_aa: CASSYTGGTEAFF
cdr3_nt: TGTGCCAGCAGTTACACCGGCGGAACTGAAGCTTTCTTT

j_call: TRBJ2-7
clone_size: NA
d_call: NA
v_call: TRBV14
cdr3_aa: CVSSQDSVGPHPYEQYF
cdr3_nt: TGTGTCAGCAGCCAAGATTCGGTAGGGCCCCACCCTTACGAGCAGTACTTC

j_call: TRBJ2-5
clone_size: many
d_call: NA
v_call: TRBV7-9
cdr3_aa: CASSSKITETQYF
cdr3_nt: TGTGCCAGCAGCTCCAAGATCACGGAGACCCAGTACTTC

j_call: TRBJ1-5
clone_size: few
d_call: NA
v_call: TRBV24-1
cdr3_aa: CATAEGNQPQHF
cdr3_nt: TGTGCCACCGCGGAAGGCAATCAGCCCCAGCATTTT

j_call: TRBJ2-5
clone_size: many
d_call: TRBD2
v_call: TRBV28
cdr3_aa: CASSPPGTSGQETQYF
cdr3_nt: TGTGCCAGCAGTCCGCCCGGGACTAGCGGCCAAGAGACCCAGTACTTC

j_call: TRBJ1-1
clone_size: NA
d_call: NA
v_call: TRBV6-6
cdr3_aa: CASSYLVGENTEAFF
cdr3_nt: TGTGCCAGCAGTTACTTGGTCGGTGAGAACACTGAAGCTTTCTTT

j_call: TRBJ2-2
clone_size: many
d_call: NA
v_call: TRBV7-9
cdr3_aa: CASSPVTTTGELFF
cdr3_nt: TGTGCCAGCAGCCCCGTGACTACCACCGGGGAGCTGTTTTTT

j_call: TRBJ2-1
clone_size: NA
d_call: NA
v_call: TRBV15
cdr3_aa: CATSTASLDEQFF
cdr3_nt: TGTGCCACCAGCACGGCTAGCCTCGATGAGCAGTTCTTC

j_call: TRBJ2-1
clone_size: NA
d_call: TRBD2
v_call: TRBV28
cdr3_aa: CASRRAGGSYNEQFF
cdr3_nt: TGTGCCAGCAGGCGAGCGGGGGGGTCCTACAATGAGCAGTTCTTC

j_call: TRBJ2-5
clone_size: NA
d_call: NA
v_call: TRBV5-6
cdr3_aa: CASRLQGGETQYF
cdr3_nt: TGTGCCAGCAGGCTGCAGGGCGGGGAGACCCAGTACTTC

j_call: TRBJ2-1
clone_size: NA
d_call: TRBD2
v_call: TRBV4-2
cdr3_aa: CASSQDRVLAGEDEQFF
cdr3_nt: TGTGCCAGCAGCCAAGATCGGGTACTAGCGGGGGAGGATGAGCAGTTCTTC

j_call: TRBJ2-2
clone_size: NA
d_call: TRBD2
v_call: TRBV6-2/TRBV6-3
cdr3_aa: CASSYTSGGRRTGELFF
cdr3_nt: TGTGCCAGCAGTTACACGTCGGGAGGTAGAAGGACCGGGGAGCTGTTTTTT

j_call: TRBJ2-1
clone_size: NA
d_call: NA
v_call: TRBV20-1
cdr3_aa: CSAIPKPRRDPGRNEQFF
cdr3_nt: TGCAGTGCTATACCGAAACCAAGAAGGGACCCAGGGCGGAATGAGCAGTTCTTC

j_call: TRBJ2-7
clone_size: NA
d_call: NA
v_call: TRBV15
cdr3_aa: CATSRAGPLSYEQYF
cdr3_nt: TGTGCCACCAGCAGAGCGGGGCCTCTCTCCTACGAGCAGTACTTC

j_call: TRBJ2-7
clone_size: few
d_call: TRBD1
v_call: TRBV4-1
cdr3_aa: CASSLNRGQGDEQYF
cdr3_nt: TGCGCCAGCAGCCTTAATAGGGGACAGGGGGACGAGCAGTACTTC

j_call: TRBJ1-2
clone_size: NA
d_call: TRBD1
v_call: TRBV7-8
cdr3_aa: CASSSDRISYTF
cdr3_nt: TGTGCCAGCAGTTCGGACAGGATAAGCTACACCTTC

j_call: TRBJ2-2
clone_size: few
d_call: NA
v_call: TRBV6-1
cdr3_aa: CASSDRRGGELFF
cdr3_nt: TGTGCCAGCAGTGACAGGAGGGGCGGGGAGCTGTTTTTT

j_call: TRBJ2-3
clone_size: few
d_call: NA
v_call: TRBV7-2
cdr3_aa: CASSSLPATTDYITDTQYF
cdr3_nt: TGTGCCAGCAGCTCGCTTCCGGCGACCACGGACTATATCACAGATACGCAGTATTTT

j_call: TRBJ1-2
clone_size: NA
d_call: NA
v_call: TRBV20-1
cdr3_aa: CSAIGPTVYGYTF
cdr3_nt: TGCAGTGCTATTGGACCTACGGTCTATGGCTACACCTTC

j_call: TRBJ2-1
clone_size: many
d_call: TRBD1
v_call: TRBV7-6
cdr3_aa: CASSPTGGDYNEQFF
cdr3_nt: TGTGCCAGCAGCCCGACAGGGGGCGATTACAATGAGCAGTTCTTC

j_call: TRBJ2-4
clone_size: NA
d_call: NA
v_call: TRBV29-1
cdr3_aa: CSVGGRENIQYF
cdr3_nt: TGCAGCGTTGGGGGAAGGGAAAACATTCAGTACTTC

j_call: TRBJ1-1
clone_size: NA
d_call: NA
v_call: TRBV9
cdr3_aa: CASSTYGGTEAFF
cdr3_nt: TGTGCCAGCAGCACCTACGGGGGCACTGAAGCTTTCTTT

j_call: TRBJ2-3
clone_size: many
d_call: TRBD2
v_call: TRBV10-3
cdr3_aa: CAIKILADRTDTQYF
cdr3_nt: TGTGCCATCAAGATACTAGCGGACCGCACAGATACGCAGTATTTT

j_call: TRBJ1-1
clone_size: NA
d_call: NA
v_call: TRBV25-1
cdr3_aa: CASSDRGYVNTEAFF
cdr3_nt: TGTGCCAGCAGTGACAGGGGATATGTGAACACTGAAGCTTTCTTT

j_call: TRBJ1-2
clone_size: few
d_call: NA
v_call: TRBV5-1
cdr3_aa: CASSDKVEVHGYTF
cdr3_nt: TGCGCCAGCAGCGATAAGGTTGAGGTCCATGGCTACACCTTC

j_call: TRBJ2-7
clone_size: many
d_call: TRBD2
v_call: TRBV6-2/TRBV6-3
cdr3_aa: CASSPPLAGYLYEQYF
cdr3_nt: TGTGCCAGCAGCCCTCCACTAGCGGGGTACCTCTACGAGCAGTACTTC

j_call: TRBJ2-1
clone_size: many
d_call: NA
v_call: TRBV12-3/TRBV12-4
cdr3_aa: CASRDPERDEQFF
cdr3_nt: TGTGCCAGCAGAGACCCAGAACGGGATGAGCAGTTCTTC

j_call: TRBJ2-7
clone_size: NA
d_call: TRBD2
v_call: TRBV7-4
cdr3_aa: CASRAGGLAADEQYF
cdr3_nt: TGTGCCAGCAGGGCGGGGGGACTAGCGGCTGACGAGCAGTACTTC

j_call: TRBJ1-4
clone_size: few
d_call: TRBD1
v_call: TRBV20-1
cdr3_aa: CSARDDIRGQVEKLFF
cdr3_nt: TGCAGTGCTAGAGATGACATCAGGGGACAGGTTGAAAAACTGTTTTTT

j_call: TRBJ2-1
clone_size: many
d_call: NA
v_call: TRBV6-2/TRBV6-3
cdr3_aa: CASTTGPNEQFF
cdr3_nt: TGTGCCAGCACTACTGGGCCCAATGAGCAGTTCTTC

j_call: TRBJ2-7
clone_size: NA
d_call: NA
v_call: TRBV12-3/TRBV12-4
cdr3_aa: CASSFGDLPNYEQYF
cdr3_nt: TGTGCCAGCAGTTTCGGTGACCTCCCAAACTACGAGCAGTACTTC

j_call: TRBJ2-5
clone_size: NA
d_call: TRBD2
v_call: TRBV29-1
cdr3_aa: CSVVRILAGPQETQYF
cdr3_nt: TGCAGCGTTGTTCGGATTCTAGCGGGGCCCCAAGAGACCCAGTACTTC

j_call: TRBJ1-6
clone_size: NA
d_call: NA
v_call: TRBV4-3
cdr3_aa: CASSQDLTRTLHF
cdr3_nt: TGCGCCAGCAGCCAAGATCTTACTCGGACCCTCCACTTT

j_call: TRBJ2-5
clone_size: medium-sized
d_call: NA
v_call: TRBV28
cdr3_aa: CASSRPGPAGETQYF
cdr3_nt: TGTGCCAGCAGTCGCCCGGGGCCCGCGGGAGAGACCCAGTACTTC

j_call: TRBJ1-5
clone_size: NA
d_call: NA
v_call: TRBV6-6
cdr3_aa: CASGGFYSNQPQHF
cdr3_nt: TGTGCCAGCGGGGGGTTTTATAGCAATCAGCCCCAGCATTTT

j_call: TRBJ2-1
clone_size: NA
d_call: TRBD1
v_call: TRBV5-1
cdr3_aa: CASSGTGGEQFF
cdr3_nt: TGCGCCAGCAGCGGAACAGGGGGTGAGCAGTTCTTC

j_call: TRBJ1-1
clone_size: NA
d_call: TRBD1
v_call: TRBV5-1
cdr3_aa: CASSLEDGGQSTEAFF
cdr3_nt: TGCGCCAGCAGCTTGGAGGATGGGGGACAGAGCACTGAAGCTTTCTTT

j_call: TRBJ1-2
clone_size: few
d_call: NA
v_call: TRBV7-9
cdr3_aa: CASSLGLGGSDYGYTF
cdr3_nt: TGTGCCAGCAGCTTAGGATTAGGGGGATCGGACTATGGCTACACCTTC

j_call: TRBJ2-5
clone_size: many
d_call: NA
v_call: TRBV12-3/TRBV12-4
cdr3_aa: CASTSPDSLETQYF
cdr3_nt: TGTGCCAGCACCTCCCCCGACAGCCTTGAGACCCAGTACTTC

j_call: TRBJ2-3
clone_size: NA
d_call: NA
v_call: TRBV14
cdr3_aa: CASSQDVKQYF
cdr3_nt: TGTGCCAGCAGCCAAGATGTCAAGCAGTATTTT

j_call: TRBJ2-5
clone_size: few
d_call: TRBD2
v_call: TRBV29-1
cdr3_aa: CSVDSGGAVYDETQYF
cdr3_nt: TGCAGCGTTGACAGCGGGGGGGCCGTTTACGATGAGACCCAGTACTTC

j_call: TRBJ2-2
clone_size: few
d_call: NA
v_call: TRBV7-9
cdr3_aa: CASSLALQENTGELFF
cdr3_nt: TGTGCCAGCAGCTTAGCGCTTCAGGAGAACACCGGGGAGCTGTTTTTT